This T cell receptor beta chain was captured in a study of T-cell reconstitution after alpha-beta-depleted transplantation in children. In germline, CDR1 is MGHDK, CDR2 SYGVNS. V gave up 4 bases and J gave up 7 bases, with 10 bases separating them. The CDR3 consists of 13 residues. This clonotype was found a few times. Unique molecular identifiers were used to barcode this TCRbeta library. One entry per CDR3 protein, called by TCRdb with MiXCR from the PCR reads. The data show 450,000 to 550,000 distinct CDR3 sequences, approximately 10% seen once. The chain joins TRBV25-1 to TRBJ2-2; D is unresolved. This TCR was sampled from a female patient younger than 10 who had a stem cell transplant for aplastic anemia, so the T cells may come from the graft donor. The sample here was PBMCs, mostly from graft donor cells, taken 180 days after TCRalphabeta/CD19-depleted stem cell transplant. The CDR3 loop reads CASSGSLGGELFF. The CDR3 DNA follows: TGTGCCAGCAGTGGATCCCTGGGCGGGGAGCTGTTTTTT.